This T cell receptor beta chain was retrieved from a study of neoadjuvant anti-PD-1 for oral cavity cancer (dated by TCRdb to 2020 to 2023). Concerning the study at large: Patients mostly received three to four biweekly doses of nivolumab at 3 mg/kg before curative-intent surgical resection. Under RECIST 1.1, patients with complete response, partial response or stable disease were classed as responders, and patients with progression were classed as non-responders. A fourth nivolumab dose was given around day 43 to patients without progression, and definitive surgical resection was performed in those patients on days 50-56. There were 12 patients in the parent correlative cohort, and the response rate was roughly 34%.

For deep sequencing, each PBMC sample was run in six replicates, with libraries mostly built from 480 ng of input genomic DNA. The immunoSEQ hsTCRbeta kit was used to prepare TCRbeta libraries according to the manufacturer's instructions. Sequencing of the completed libraries took place using an Illumina NovaSeq 6000 S4 flow cell after they had been pooled to about 3.2 nM. As for how the authors treated the data: Raw data preprocessing and quality control were performed with the immunoSEQ Analyzer. The analysis was restricted to productive rearrangements, with each unique CDR3 amino acid sequence defining a clonotype. Repertoire clonality was estimated as the Gini-Simpson index, which was computed with the R package tcR. Student's t test was used to compare Gini indices, while Pearson correlation assessed associations with tumor size change. TCRdb limited this immuneACCESS table to in-frame rearrangements with V and J called. A share of clones is missing; checked studies link under half to unresolved V genes, and the rest is unexplained. V and J calls and clone size follow that table, whereas D and trimming were derived from the DNA. Recorded for this sample are 13,000 to 15,000 clones; roughly 73% of them occurred a single time. 2.9% of the sample goes to the ten largest clones.

This clone showed up just a few times. Which antigen it targets is not known. Nothing much larger sits one base from this clone, and base qualities are not available. The time point label corresponds to: before neoadjuvant nivolumab. Patients were newly diagnosed with stage II-IVA oral cavity squamous cell carcinoma and had received no prior systemic or radiation treatment. The cohort was made up of patients with locally advanced, HPV-negative oral cavity squamous cell carcinoma. Peripheral blood mononuclear cells were analyzed directly, without maintenance or expansion in culture. The samples were obtained from a longitudinal correlative study of a single-arm phase II trial testing neoadjuvant nivolumab in oral cavity squamous cell carcinoma. Genomic DNA-based TCRbeta sequencing was performed on subject-matched pre- and post-treatment PBMCs and tumors from three responders and three non-responders. Peripheral blood mononuclear cells were collected before nivolumab treatment and again after treatment, at the time of surgery. Genomic DNA was isolated from PBMCs using the Maxwell RSC DNA from Cells kit.

What the research found in general, with its limitations: Only a few patients per response group were included in the TCR analyses, and larger cohorts for validation were called for by the authors. Within PBMCs, T cell clonality (Gini index) was significantly higher in non-responders than responders after neoadjuvant nivolumab. A higher pretreatment blood Treg/Th17 ratio correlated with both higher pretreatment blood TCRbeta clonality and lower post-treatment tumor TCRbeta clonality.

Sequenced here: PBMCs, sampled before nivolumab (anti-PD-1) treatment. The clonotype comes from a person aged 35-79 years with oral cavity squamous cell carcinoma.

This receptor has the CDR3 CASSEAGTPQPQHF. The DNA sequence is TGTGCCAGCAGTGAAGCTGGGACGCCTCAGCCCCAGCATTTT. The V and J genes are TRBV6-1 and TRBJ1-5; TRBD1 is perhaps the D gene, given 5 matching bases. The germline V gene sets CDR1 to MNHNS and CDR2 to SASEGT. V is reduced by 0 bases and J by 6 bases, leaving a spacing of 9 bases between them. The CDR3 goes from the cysteine to the phenylalanine over 14 residues. Only the CDR3 DNA stays, 42 bases, in frame from base 1.